This TCR beta chain came from a study of T cells in Graves' hyperthyroidism and ophthalmopathy. This clonotype was recorded many times. The germline CDR1 and CDR2 sequences are KGHDR and SFDVKD. This CDR3 is built from 12 residues. What was amplified from RNA transcripts were TCR beta CDR3 regions. A set of HTBI primers served as the primers for a first-round RT-PCR of the TCR CDR3. In TCRdb, the multiplex PCR reads were re-called with MiXCR into one record per CDR3 protein. The profile shows hundreds of thousands of distinct CDR3 sequences, 45% of them singletons. This TCR came from an adult man with Graves' disease, either hyperthyroidism or ophthalmopathy (not recorded which). The chain combines TRBV24-1 with TRBJ2-7; 7 bases are shared with TRBD2. Sequenced: peripheral blood or thyroid tissue (not recorded which). CDR3 bases: TGTGCTACTAGCGCCCACTCCTACGAGCAGTACTTC. Amino acid sequence: CATSAHSYEQYF.